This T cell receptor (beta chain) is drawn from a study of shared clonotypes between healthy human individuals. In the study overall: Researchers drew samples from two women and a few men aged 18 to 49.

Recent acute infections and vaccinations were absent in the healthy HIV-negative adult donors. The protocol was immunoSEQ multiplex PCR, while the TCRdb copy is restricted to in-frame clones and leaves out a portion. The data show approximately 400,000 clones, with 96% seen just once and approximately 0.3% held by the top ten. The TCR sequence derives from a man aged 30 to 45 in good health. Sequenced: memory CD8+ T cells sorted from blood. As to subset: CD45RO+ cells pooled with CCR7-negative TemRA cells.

CDR3 loop: CASSLRSGSLGGETQYF. In DNA, the CDR3 is TGTGCCAGCAGCTTGCGGAGCGGGAGTTTGGGGGGGGAGACCCAGTACTTC. This sequence joins TRBV5-4 and TRBJ2-5, with 8 nucleotides matching TRBD2. The CDR3 consists of 17 residues. CDR1 SGHNT and CDR2 YYREEE come from the germline V gene (reference sequence). J lost 5 bases, V lost 1 base, and 13 bases had no gene match. The full variable domain, rest sourced from reference TRBV5-4 and TRBJ2-5, is ETGVTQSPTHLIKTRGQQVTLRCSSQSGHNTVSWYQQALGQGPQFIFQYYREEENGRGNFPPRFSGLQFPNYSSELNVNALELDDSALYLCASSLRSGSLGGETQYFGPGTRLLVL.